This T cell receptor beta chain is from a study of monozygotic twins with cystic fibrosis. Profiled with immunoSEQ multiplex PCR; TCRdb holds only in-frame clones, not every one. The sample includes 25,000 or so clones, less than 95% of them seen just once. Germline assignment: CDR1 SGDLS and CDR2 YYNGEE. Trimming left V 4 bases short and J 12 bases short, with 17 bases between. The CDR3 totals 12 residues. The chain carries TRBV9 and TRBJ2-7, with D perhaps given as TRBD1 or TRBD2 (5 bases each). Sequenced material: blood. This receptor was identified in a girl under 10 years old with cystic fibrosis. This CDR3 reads CASSPAVGGLYF. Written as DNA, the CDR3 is TGTGCCAGCAGCCCAGCCGTTGGGGGTCTGTACTTC.